One and the same sample provided the 8 T cell receptor beta chains below, sequenced in a study of vaccination and CD4 T cells after COVID-19. Time point indicated: late sampling 161 to 241 days after vaccination in a few convalescent patients. Each CDR3 protein is one row after TCRdb ran MiXCR on the PCR reads. This sample has tens of thousands of distinct CDR3 sequences, with approximately 53% found just once. Sequenced material: CD4+ T cells from blood, taken about 7 months after SARS-CoV-2 vaccination. These receptors all come from a human donor who had recovered from COVID-19.

The chain is built from TRBV27 and TRBJ1-1, with D perhaps TRBD1 (6 bases). This CDR3 is 15 amino acids long. The V end lost 6 bases, the J end lost 1 base, and 15 bases lay between the germline ends. The germline CDR1 and CDR2 sequences are MNHEY and SMNVEV (reference sequence). The CDR3 loop reads CASSPTGWGNTEAFF. The CDR3 bases are TGTGCCAGCAGCCCGACAGGATGGGGGAACACTGAAGCTTTCTTT.

This clonotype was seen a handful of times. The chain combines TRBV20-1 with TRBJ1-6; D might be TRBD1 (6 bases). Trimming pared 5 bases from V and 8 bases from J, leaving 13 bases between. The length of the CDR3 is 13 residues. CDR1 and CDR2 (germline): DFQATT, SNEGSKA (reference sequence). CDR3 in DNA: TGCAGTGCTCTGAGGGGGTATGATTCACCCCTCCACTTT. Translation: CSALRGYDSPLHF.

This clonotype appeared a few times. The V call is TRBV27, the J call TRBJ2-3; maybe TRBD2 (5 bases). CDR3 length equals 14 residues. V lost 8 bases to trimming and J lost 2 bases, with 14 bases between them. Looked up from germline, CDR1 is MNHEY and CDR2 is SMNVEV (reference sequence). CDR3 nucleotide sequence: TGTGCCAGCGCCGCCGCGGAGGACACAGATACGCAGTATTTT. It is translated as CASAAAEDTDTQYF.

This clonotype was found a few times. This chain joins TRBV7-8 and TRBJ2-5; D is possibly TRBD2 (6 bases). Trimming pared 5 bases from V and 4 bases from J, leaving 17 bases between. CDR3 length equals 15 residues. The germline V gene encodes CDR1 SGHVS and CDR2 FQNEAQ. CDR3 sequence reads: CASSPTWGELETQYF. The CDR3 DNA sequence: TGTGCCAGCAGCCCGACGTGGGGGGAATTAGAGACCCAGTACTTC. The full variable domain, in which reference TRBV7-8 and TRBJ2-5 provide the parts outside the CDR3, is GAGVSQSPRYKVAKRGQDVALRCDPISGHVSLFWYQQALGQGPEFLTYFQNEAQLDKSGLPSDRFFAERPEGSVSTLKIQRTQQEDSAVYLCASSPTWGELETQYFGPGTRLLVL.

This clonotype was observed a handful of times. The chain joins TRBV7-9 to TRBJ2-1, with 10 bases fitting TRBD1. The germline CDR1 and CDR2 sequences are SEHNR and FQNEAQ (reference sequence). The junction had 3 bases not matched to a gene; V was cut back by 4 bases and J by 3 bases. CDR3 length: 15 residues. CDR3 bases: TGTGCCAGCAGCTCCCGGGACAGGGGCTACAATGAGCAGTTCTTC. Its translation is CASSSRDRGYNEQFF. The complete variable domain, with remaining parts taken from reference TRBV7-9 and TRBJ2-1, reads DTGVSQNPRHKITKRGQNVTFRCDPISEHNRLYWYRQTLGQGPEFLTYFQNEAQLEKSRLLSDRFSAERPKGSFSTLEIQRTEQGDSAMYLCASSSRDRGYNEQFFGPGTRLTVL.

This clonotype was counted between two and nine times. The rearrangement uses TRBV6-5 and TRBJ1-5; 10 nucleotides align to TRBD1. Germline V lookup: CDR1 MNHEY, CDR2 SVGAGI. The J segment lost 6 bases and the V segment lost 4 bases, leaving 9 bases of the junction unmatched. This CDR3 spans 16 amino acids. The CDR3 bases are TGTGCCAGCAGTTCCTCCCCCGGGACAGGGGTTCAGCCCCAGCATTTT. It codes for CASSSSPGTGVQPQHF.

The chain couples TRBV6-1 to TRBJ2-5, with D tentatively TRBD1 (6 bases). The CDR3 has 15 residues. The germline gives CDR1 MNHNS, CDR2 SASEGT. V lost 1 base, J lost 5 bases, and 14 bases lay in between. The CDR3 region has the DNA TGTGCCAGCAGTGAAGGGGTCTCAGGGGTCGAGACCCAGTACTTC. This gives the protein CASSEGVSGVETQYF.

This clonotype has only a few counts. The chain uses TRBV24-1 and TRBJ2-5, with 7 bases identical to TRBD1. The V gene's germline CDR1 is KGHDR and CDR2 SFDVKD. The ends lost 2 bases at V and 1 base at J; junction bases unmatched: 3. The CDR3 extends over 15 amino acids. The CDR3 DNA is TGTGCCACCAGTGATTACACAGGGGCCCAAGAGACCCAGTACTTC. Translating it yields CATSDYTGAQETQYF.